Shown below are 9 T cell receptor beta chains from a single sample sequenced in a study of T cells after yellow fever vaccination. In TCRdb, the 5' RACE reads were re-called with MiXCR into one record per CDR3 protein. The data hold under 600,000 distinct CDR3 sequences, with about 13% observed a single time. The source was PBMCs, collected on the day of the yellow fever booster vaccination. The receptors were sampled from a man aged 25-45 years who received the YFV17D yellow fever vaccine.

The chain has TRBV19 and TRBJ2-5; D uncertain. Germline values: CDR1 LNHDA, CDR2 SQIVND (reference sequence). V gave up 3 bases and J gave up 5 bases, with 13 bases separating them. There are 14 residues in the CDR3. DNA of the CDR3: TGTGCCAGTAGTATTCCGACCCAAATCGAGACCCAGTACTTC. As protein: CASSIPTQIETQYF. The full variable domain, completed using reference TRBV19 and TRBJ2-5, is DGGITQSPKYLFRKEGQNVTLSCEQNLNHDAMYWYRQDPGQGLRLIYYSQIVNDFQKGDIAEGYSVSREKKESFPLTVTSAQKNPTAFYLCASSIPTQIETQYFGPGTRLLVL.

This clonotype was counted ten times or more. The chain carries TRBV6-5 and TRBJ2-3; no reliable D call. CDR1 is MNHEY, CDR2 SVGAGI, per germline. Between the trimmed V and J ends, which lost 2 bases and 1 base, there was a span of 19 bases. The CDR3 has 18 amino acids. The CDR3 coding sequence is TGTGCCAGCAGTTACCGATCGCCAGGTTTCATACGCACAGATACGCAGTATTTT. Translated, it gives CASSYRSPGFIRTDTQYF.

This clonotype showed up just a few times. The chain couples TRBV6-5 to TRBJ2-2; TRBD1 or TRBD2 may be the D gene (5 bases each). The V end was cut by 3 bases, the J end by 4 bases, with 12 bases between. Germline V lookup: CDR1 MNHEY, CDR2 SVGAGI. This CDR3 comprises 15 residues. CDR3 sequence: CASSYRSGLTGELFF. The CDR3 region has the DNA TGTGCCAGCAGTTATCGGTCGGGGCTCACCGGGGAGCTGTTTTTT.

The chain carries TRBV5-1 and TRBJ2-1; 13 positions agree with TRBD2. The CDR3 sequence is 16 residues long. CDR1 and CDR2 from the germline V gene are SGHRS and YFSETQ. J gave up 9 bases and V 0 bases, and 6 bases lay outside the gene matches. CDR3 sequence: CASSLAGLAGVSEQFF. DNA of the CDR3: TGCGCCAGCAGCTTGGCCGGACTAGCGGGAGTATCTGAGCAGTTCTTC.

The CDR3 is CASSDGLAALAEQYF. CDR3 coding DNA: TGTGCCAGCAGCGACGGACTAGCCGCTCTCGCCGAGCAGTACTTC. This chain connects TRBV7-2 to TRBJ2-7, with TRBD2 matching over 8 bases. Losses at the gene ends were 5 bases for V and 6 bases for J; bases not matched to a gene: 12. Germline V gene data show CDR1 as SGHTA and CDR2 as FQGNSA. The CDR3 totals 15 residues.

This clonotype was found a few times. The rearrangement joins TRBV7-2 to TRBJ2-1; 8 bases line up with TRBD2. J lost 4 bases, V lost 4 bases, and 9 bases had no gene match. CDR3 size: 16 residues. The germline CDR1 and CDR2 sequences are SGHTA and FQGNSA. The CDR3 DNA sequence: TGTGCCAGCAGCTCGCGAACTAGCGGCTGGTACAATGAGCAGTTCTTC. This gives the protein CASSSRTSGWYNEQFF.

DNA for the CDR3: TGTGCCAGTACCCCGACGCAACAGGGGAGCGGCTACACCTTC. Encoded protein: CASTPTQQGSGYTF. The chain is built from TRBV19 and TRBJ1-2; 7 bases are a match to TRBD1. Looked up from germline, CDR1 is LNHDA and CDR2 is SQIVND (reference sequence). The CDR3 covers 14 residues. Trimming removed 7 bases from V and 8 bases from J; junction bases left unmatched: 13.

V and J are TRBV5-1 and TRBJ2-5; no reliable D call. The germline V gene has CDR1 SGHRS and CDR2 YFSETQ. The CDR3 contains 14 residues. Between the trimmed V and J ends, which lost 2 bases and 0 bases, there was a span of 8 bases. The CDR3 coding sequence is TGCGCCAGCAGCTTCCAGGTTAACCAAGAGACCCAGTACTTC. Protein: CASSFQVNQETQYF.

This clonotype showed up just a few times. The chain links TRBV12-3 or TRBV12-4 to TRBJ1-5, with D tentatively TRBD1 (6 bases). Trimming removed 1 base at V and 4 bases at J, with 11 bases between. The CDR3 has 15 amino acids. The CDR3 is CASSLEQGWNQPQHF. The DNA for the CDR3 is TGTGCCAGCAGTTTAGAACAGGGTTGGAATCAGCCCCAGCATTTT.